The TCR beta chain under discussion was sequenced for a study of neurological immune-mediated disorders. The CDR3 totals 14 residues. Germline CDR1 is SGHVS and CDR2 is FNYEAQ. Trimming at V came to 0 bases and at J to 3 bases, leaving 1 base not matched to a gene. The sample holds many counts of this clonotype. The target antigen is unknown. The study, taken as a whole, reports: Expanded clones shared no identical CDR3 amino acid sequences across subjects, which suggested private TCR-beta repertoires in all groups.

5'RACE generated cDNA with 10-nucleotide random UMIs. MiXCR, run by TCRdb on the 5' RACE reads, gives a single entry per CDR3 protein. Of some 22,000 distinct CDR3 sequences in the sample, approximately 15% were seen once. V usage is TRBV7-6 and J usage is TRBJ2-5; the match to TRBD2 covers 7 bases. The TCR was taken from a young woman with multiple sclerosis. Sequenced input: CD8+ T cells from blood. The CDR3 loop reads CASSLAGREETQYF. The CDR3, as DNA: TGTGCCAGCAGCTTAGCGGGGAGGGAAGAGACCCAGTACTTC.